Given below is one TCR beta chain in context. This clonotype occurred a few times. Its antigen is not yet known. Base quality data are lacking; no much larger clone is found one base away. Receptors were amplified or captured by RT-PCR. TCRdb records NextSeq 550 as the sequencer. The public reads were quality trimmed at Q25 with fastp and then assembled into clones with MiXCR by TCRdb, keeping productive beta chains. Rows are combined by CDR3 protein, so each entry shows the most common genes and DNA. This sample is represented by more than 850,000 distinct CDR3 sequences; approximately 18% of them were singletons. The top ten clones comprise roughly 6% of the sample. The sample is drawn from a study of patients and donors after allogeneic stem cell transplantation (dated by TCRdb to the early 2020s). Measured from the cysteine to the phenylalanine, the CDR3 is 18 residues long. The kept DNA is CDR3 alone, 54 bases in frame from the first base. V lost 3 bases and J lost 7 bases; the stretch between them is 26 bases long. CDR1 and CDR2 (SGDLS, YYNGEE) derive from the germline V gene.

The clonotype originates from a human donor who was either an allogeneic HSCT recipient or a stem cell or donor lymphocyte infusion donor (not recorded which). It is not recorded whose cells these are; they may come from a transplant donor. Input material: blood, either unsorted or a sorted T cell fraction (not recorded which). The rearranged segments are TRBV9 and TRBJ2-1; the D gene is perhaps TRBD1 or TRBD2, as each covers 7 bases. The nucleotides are TGTGCCAGCAGCGCGCCAACTCGTGGGAGGGGGCTTCGGAATGAGCAGTTCTTC. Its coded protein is CASSAPTRGRGLRNEQFF.